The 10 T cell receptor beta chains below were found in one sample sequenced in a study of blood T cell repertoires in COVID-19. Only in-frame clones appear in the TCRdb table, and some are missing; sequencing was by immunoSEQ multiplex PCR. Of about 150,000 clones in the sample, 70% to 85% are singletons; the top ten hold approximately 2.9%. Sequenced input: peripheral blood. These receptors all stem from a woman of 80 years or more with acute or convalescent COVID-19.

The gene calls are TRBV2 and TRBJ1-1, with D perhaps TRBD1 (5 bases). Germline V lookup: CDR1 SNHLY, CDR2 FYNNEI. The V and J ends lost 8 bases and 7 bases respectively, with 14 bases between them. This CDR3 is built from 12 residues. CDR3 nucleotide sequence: TGTGCCAGCGGGGGTTTCGGGGGTGAAGCTTTCTTT. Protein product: CASGGFGGEAFF.

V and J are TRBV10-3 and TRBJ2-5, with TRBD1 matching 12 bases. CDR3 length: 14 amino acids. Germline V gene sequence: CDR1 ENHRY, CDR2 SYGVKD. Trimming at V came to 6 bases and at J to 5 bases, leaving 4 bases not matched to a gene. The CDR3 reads CAIRGQGAWETQYF. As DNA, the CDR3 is TGTGCCATCAGGGGACAGGGGGCGTGGGAGACCCAGTACTTC.

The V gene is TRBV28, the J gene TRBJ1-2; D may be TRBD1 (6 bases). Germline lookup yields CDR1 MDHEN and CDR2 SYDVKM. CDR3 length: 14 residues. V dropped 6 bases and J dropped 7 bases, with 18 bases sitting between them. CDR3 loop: CASSRARGVSGYTF. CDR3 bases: TGTGCCAGCAGCCGGGCCAGGGGAGTGTCTGGCTACACCTTC.

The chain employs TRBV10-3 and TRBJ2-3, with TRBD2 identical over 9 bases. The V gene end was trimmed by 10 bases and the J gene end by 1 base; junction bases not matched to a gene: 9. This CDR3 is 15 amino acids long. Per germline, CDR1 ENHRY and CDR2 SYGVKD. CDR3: CATRAASGGTDTQYF. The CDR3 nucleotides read TGTGCCACAAGGGCCGCTAGCGGGGGCACAGATACGCAGTATTTT.

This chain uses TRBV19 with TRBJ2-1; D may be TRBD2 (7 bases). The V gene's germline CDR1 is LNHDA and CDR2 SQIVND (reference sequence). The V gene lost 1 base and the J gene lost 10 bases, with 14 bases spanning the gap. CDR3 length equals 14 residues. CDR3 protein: CASSIVAGAREQFF. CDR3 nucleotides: TGTGCCAGTAGTATAGTTGCGGGGGCCCGGGAGCAGTTCTTC.

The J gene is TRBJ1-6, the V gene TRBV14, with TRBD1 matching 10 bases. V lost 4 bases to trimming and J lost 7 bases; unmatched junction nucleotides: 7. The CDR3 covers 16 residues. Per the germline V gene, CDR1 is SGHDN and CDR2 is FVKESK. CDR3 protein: CASSPRQGARNSPLHF. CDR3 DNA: TGTGCCAGCAGCCCTCGACAGGGGGCGAGAAATTCACCCCTCCACTTT.

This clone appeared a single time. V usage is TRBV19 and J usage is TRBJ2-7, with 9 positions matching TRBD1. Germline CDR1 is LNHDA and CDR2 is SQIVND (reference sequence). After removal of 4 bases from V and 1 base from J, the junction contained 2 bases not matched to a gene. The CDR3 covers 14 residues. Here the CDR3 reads CASSTQGASYEQYF. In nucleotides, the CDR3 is TGTGCCAGTAGTACACAGGGGGCATCCTACGAGCAGTACTTC.

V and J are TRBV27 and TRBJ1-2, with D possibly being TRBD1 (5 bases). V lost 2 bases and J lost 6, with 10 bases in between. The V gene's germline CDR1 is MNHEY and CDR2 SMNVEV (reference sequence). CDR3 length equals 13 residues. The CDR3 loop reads CASSLKGRNGYTF. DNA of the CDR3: TGTGCCAGCAGTTTAAAGGGGCGGAATGGCTACACCTTC.

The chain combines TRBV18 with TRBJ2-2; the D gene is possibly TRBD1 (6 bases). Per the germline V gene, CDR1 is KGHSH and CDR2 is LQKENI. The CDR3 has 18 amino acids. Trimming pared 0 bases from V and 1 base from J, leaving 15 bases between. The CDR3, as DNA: TGTGCCAGCTCACCACCAACAACAGGGAATATGAACACCGGGGAGCTGTTTTTT. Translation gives CASSPPTTGNMNTGELFF.

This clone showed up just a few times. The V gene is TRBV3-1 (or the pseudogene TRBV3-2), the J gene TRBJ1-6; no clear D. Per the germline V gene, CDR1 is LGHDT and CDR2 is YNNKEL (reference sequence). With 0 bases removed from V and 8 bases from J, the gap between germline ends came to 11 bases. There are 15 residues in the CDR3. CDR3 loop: CASSQEARSYSPLHF. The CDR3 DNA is TGTGCCAGCAGCCAAGAAGCGAGGAGTTATTCACCCCTCCACTTT.